Detailed here is one T cell receptor beta chain. Antigen: not known. The germline gives CDR1 LNHDA, CDR2 SQIVND (reference sequence). V lost 7 bases to trimming and J lost 8 bases; unmatched junction nucleotides: 8. CDR3 length: 14 amino acids. This specimen belongs to a study of CD4 T cells in relation to SARS-CoV-2 and coronaviruses. Study-level information: After nine to eleven days of antigen culture, PBMC TCR beta CDR3s were sequenced. The HLA restriction of the shared crossreactive spike epitopes was mapped.

Sequencing was performed with immunoSEQ multiplex PCR; in TCRdb, only in-frame clones are kept and a portion is missing. The sample consists of about 29,000 clones, 60% to 85% of them appearing once. The unexposed donors gave CD4+ T cells in about 2010-2019, prior to COVID-19. CD4+ T cells were isolated from the cells after about ten days of culture. The chain recombines TRBV19 with TRBJ1-4; TRBD1 aligns across 9 bases. The material sequenced was CD4+ T cells from PBMCs, cultured in vitro. The TCR was taken from a human donor in good health. This chain's CDR3 is CASTMGQGQEKLFF. DNA for the CDR3: TGTGCCAGTACCATGGGACAGGGCCAGGAAAAACTGTTTTTT.